Listed here is a single T cell receptor beta chain. Antigen unknown. TCRdb's copy holds only in-frame clones and misses some; the assay was immunoSEQ multiplex PCR. The sample lists 250,000 to 350,000 clones; just over 85% were seen once. The record originates from a study of cytomegalovirus exposure and HLA in healthy donors. Overall study: The same platform was used for the 90 to 150 validation repertoires as for the roughly 730 first-cohort repertoires, as reported in a later analysis. Notes on the study in general: The tendency of first-cohort TCR clusters to co-occur in the 120 or so validation repertoires emerged from a later analysis.

Germline lookup yields CDR1 SGHAT and CDR2 FQNNGV. The CDR3 covers 13 residues. The germline V and J ends were trimmed by 6 bases and 2 bases, with 8 bases remaining between them. The chain has TRBV11-2 and TRBJ2-1; perhaps TRBD2 as D (6 bases). The sequence came from a woman between 18 and 29 years old in good health and CMV-seronegative. Input material: PBMCs. The chain's CDR3 is CASSGGTYNEQFF. The DNA of the CDR3 is TGTGCCAGCAGTGGCGGGACCTACAATGAGCAGTTCTTC.